A single sample is the source of the 27 T cell receptor beta chains below, sequenced in a study of identical twins. MiXCR, run by TCRdb on the 5' RACE reads, gives a single entry per CDR3 protein. The data contain some 1,700,000 distinct CDR3 sequences, 32% of them singletons. The sample comprised cord blood. These receptors were collected from a newborn girl in good health.

V gene TRBV20-1 combines with J gene TRBJ2-1, with 12 positions matching TRBD2. V shed 6 bases and J 10 bases; nucleotides not matched to a gene: 10. The germline V gene has CDR1 DFQATT and CDR2 SNEGSKA (reference sequence). This CDR3 spans 14 amino acids. For the CDR3, the DNA is TGCAGTGCGCCTACTAGCGGGGGGCGTCAAGAGCAGTTCTTC. Protein product: CSAPTSGGRQEQFF.

The rearrangement links TRBV12-3 or TRBV12-4 to TRBJ1-1, with TRBD1 as a possible D gene (5 bases). Trimming took off 3 bases at V and 4 bases at J, with 15 bases between the two ends. CDR3 length: 15 residues. The CDR3 bases are TGTGCCAGCAGTTTTGGGCACCCTAGGGGCACTGAAGCTTTCTTT. Its translation is CASSFGHPRGTEAFF.

This clonotype was recorded a few times. This chain uses TRBV29-1 with TRBJ1-4; TRBD1 might be the D (5 bases). Germline V lookup: CDR1 SQVTM, CDR2 ANQGSEA. V was trimmed by 7 bases and J by 7 bases, leaving 16 bases between them. This CDR3 contains 13 residues. CDR3 residues: CSARGGEGEKLFF. The CDR3 DNA reads as TGCAGCGCCCGCGGAGGGGAAGGTGAAAAACTGTTTTTT.

This chain links TRBV20-1 with TRBJ1-2; D gene ambiguous. V lost 1 base to trimming and J lost 8 bases, with 14 bases between them. Germline assignment: CDR1 DFQATT and CDR2 SNEGSKA (reference sequence). This CDR3 has 13 residues. CDR3 in amino acids: CSARGELRRGYTF. CDR3 nucleotides: TGCAGTGCTAGAGGAGAATTACGTCGCGGCTACACCTTC.

The chain recombines TRBV6-1 with TRBJ2-3, with TRBD1 as a possible D gene (5 bases). Germline CDR1 MNHNS, CDR2 SASEGT. The V end was cut by 1 base, the J end by 4 bases, with 6 bases between. The CDR3 is made up of 13 amino acids. The CDR3 protein is CASSEEGSDTQYF. The CDR3 DNA follows: TGTGCCAGCAGTGAAGAGGGGTCAGATACGCAGTATTTT.

This clonotype was seen a few times. The J gene is TRBJ1-4, the V gene TRBV2, with TRBD1 matching 7 bases. J lost 0 bases, V lost 8 bases, and 9 bases had no gene match. This CDR3 has 16 amino acids. Germline CDR1 is SNHLY and CDR2 is FYNNEI. The CDR3 reads CASLKGTAPTNEKLFF. CDR3 nucleotides: TGTGCCAGCCTTAAGGGGACAGCCCCAACTAATGAAAAACTGTTTTTT.

V is TRBV27 and J is TRBJ2-3; no clear D gene. The germline V gene encodes CDR1 MNHEY and CDR2 SMNVEV (reference sequence). This CDR3 contains 14 residues. V lost 5 bases, J lost 1 base, and 10 bases lay in between. The CDR3 region has the DNA TGTGCCAGCAGTCGTCCGAGCGGCACAGATACGCAGTATTTT. Protein product: CASSRPSGTDTQYF.

Remarks on this clonotype: Germline and junction disagree at one end, which may indicate a read error. The J gene is TRBJ2-4, the V gene TRBV10-3; D is uncertain. The end of the DNA fits TRBJ2-7 better, so the J call may be wrong. This CDR3 contains 12 residues. Per the germline V gene, CDR1 is ENHRY and CDR2 is SYGVKD. CDR3 DNA: TGTGCCATCAGTTCAACCTCCCACGAGCAGTACTTC. Amino acids: CAISSTSHEQYF.

This clonotype has only a few counts. The J gene is TRBJ1-2, the V gene TRBV3-1; 7 nucleotides line up with TRBD1. V lost 0 bases to trimming and J lost 4 bases; unmatched junction nucleotides: 2. This CDR3 contains 14 residues. Germline CDR1 LGHDT, CDR2 YNNKEL (reference sequence). CDR3 amino acids: CASSQERTGYGYTF. For the CDR3, the DNA is TGTGCCAGCAGCCAAGAGCGGACAGGCTATGGCTACACCTTC.

This clonotype appeared a few times. J is TRBJ1-2 and V is TRBV4-1; TRBD1 matches 7 bases. Trimming removed 2 bases from V and 6 bases from J; junction bases left unmatched: 9. This CDR3 is built from 15 residues. Germline V gene lookup returns CDR1 MGHRA and CDR2 YSYEKL. The CDR3 region has the DNA TGCGCCAGCAGCCAAAAGGTGGGACAGTCTGATGGCTACACCTTC. This sequence encodes CASSQKVGQSDGYTF.

Notes on this clonotype: Possible read error: a much larger clone is one base away. The genes are TRBV29-1 and TRBJ1-2; the D gene is possibly TRBD1 (5 bases). The CDR3 sequence is 13 residues long. Germline V gene data show CDR1 as SQVTM and CDR2 as ANQGSEA. CDR3 region: CSVGRETNYGFTF. CDR3 sequence (DNA): TGCAGCGTTGGCAGGGAAACTAACTATGGCTTCACCTTC.

This clonotype showed up just a few times. V gene TRBV29-1 combines with J gene TRBJ2-1; tentatively, D is TRBD1 (6 bases). This CDR3 region has 15 residues. V was trimmed by 3 bases and J by 0 bases, leaving 12 bases between them. CDR1 SQVTM and CDR2 ANQGSEA come from the germline V gene. CDR3 in amino acids: CSVEMDRISYNEQFF. The CDR3 DNA is TGCAGCGTTGAGATGGACAGAATCTCCTACAATGAGCAGTTCTTC.

This clonotype was seen only a few times. V usage is TRBV3-1 and J usage is TRBJ1-2; the match to TRBD1 covers 10 bases. V lost 3 bases to trimming and J lost 6 bases; unmatched junction nucleotides: 4. The CDR3 is 14 residues long. CDR1 LGHDT and CDR2 YNNKEL come from the germline V gene (reference sequence). The DNA for the CDR3 is TGTGCCAGCAGCCAGCACGGGACAGGGGATGGCTACACCTTC. Translated, it gives CASSQHGTGDGYTF.

This chain uses TRBV4-2 with TRBJ2-2; 9 bases agree with TRBD2. The CDR3 is 19 amino acids. Germline CDR1 and CDR2: LGHNA and YNFKEQ. V lost 0 bases to trimming and J lost 4 bases; unmatched junction nucleotides: 12. The CDR3 coding sequence is TGTGCCAGCAGCCAAGATGCATTAGCGGGAGTAGTTGGCACCGGGGAGCTGTTTTTT. This sequence encodes CASSQDALAGVVGTGELFF.

V is TRBV27 and J is TRBJ1-6; 7 nucleotides agree with TRBD1. This CDR3 contains 14 residues. CDR1 and CDR2 (germline): MNHEY, SMNVEV (reference sequence). Losses at the gene ends were 6 bases for V and 7 bases for J; bases not matched to a gene: 6. The CDR3 spells CASRLPGGNSPLHF. CDR3 bases: TGTGCCAGCAGGCTCCCAGGGGGAAATTCACCCCTCCACTTT.

This chain links TRBV27 with TRBJ2-7; 8 positions agree with TRBD1. CDR3 length: 15 amino acids. V gave up 3 bases and J gave up 2 bases; unmatched junction bases: 6. Germline loops: CDR1 MNHEY, CDR2 SMNVEV (reference sequence). CDR3 protein: CASSLYEDRAYEQYF. CDR3 sequence (DNA): TGTGCCAGCAGTTTGTATGAGGACAGGGCCTACGAGCAGTACTTC.

Only a few counts were recorded for this clonotype. This chain links TRBV5-4 with TRBJ2-7, with a tentative D call TRBD2 (5 bases). The CDR3 loop spans 14 amino acids. The germline V gene has CDR1 SGHNT and CDR2 YYREEE (reference sequence). The V end lost 5 bases, the J end lost 0 bases, and 12 bases lay between the germline ends. The CDR3 reads CASSSSRGSYEQYF. DNA for the CDR3: TGTGCCAGCAGTTCCAGTCGGGGCTCCTACGAGCAGTACTTC.

The V call is TRBV5-1, the J call TRBJ2-7; no definite D call. The CDR3 sequence is 14 residues long. V was trimmed by 1 base and J by 3 bases, leaving 11 bases between them. Germline-derived CDR1 and CDR2 are SGHRS and YFSETQ. CDR3 bases: TGCGCCAGCAGCTTGCGTATCCAGAGCTACGAGCAGTACTTC. This translates into CASSLRIQSYEQYF.

CDR3 nucleotide sequence: TGTGCCAGCAGTTTAGCGGTGCTAGGGGGTACGCAGTACTTC. Translating it yields CASSLAVLGGTQYF. The J gene is TRBJ2-5, the V gene TRBV12-3 or TRBV12-4, with D possibly being TRBD1 (6 bases). Trimming cost V 0 bases and J 11 bases, with 16 bases left between them. The CDR3 is 14 amino acids.

This rearrangement joins TRBV20-1 to TRBJ2-1; 7 bases are shared with TRBD1. Germline CDR1 and CDR2: DFQATT and SNEGSKA (reference sequence). Germline trimming cut 6 bases from V and 5 bases from J; bases unmatched to any gene: 10. The CDR3 loop spans 14 amino acids. The CDR3 sequence: CSAPNRGWDNEQFF. DNA for the CDR3: TGCAGTGCACCCAACAGGGGTTGGGACAATGAGCAGTTCTTC.

This clonotype was observed a handful of times. The CDR3 spells CASSPRLAANQETQYF. CDR3 DNA: TGTGCCAGCAGCCCACGACTAGCGGCTAACCAAGAGACCCAGTACTTC. The chain recombines TRBV13 with TRBJ2-5; 9 bases are shared with TRBD2. Trimming at V came to 5 bases and at J to 0 bases, leaving 7 bases not matched to a gene. CDR1 and CDR2 (germline): PRHDT, FYEKMQ (reference sequence). The CDR3 runs 16 residues.

A few counts support this clonotype. The chain links TRBV20-1 to TRBJ2-1; D might be TRBD2 (6 bases). Germline V gene sequence: CDR1 DFQATT, CDR2 SNEGSKA (reference sequence). Trimming took off 0 bases at V and 0 bases at J, with 12 bases between the two ends. There are 16 residues in the CDR3. The CDR3 region has the DNA TGCAGTGCTAGAGATCTCGCGGGAAGCTCCTACAATGAGCAGTTCTTC. Translated, it gives CSARDLAGSSYNEQFF.

The V and J genes are TRBV9 and TRBJ1-5, with D maybe TRBD1 (5 bases). The germline V gene encodes CDR1 SGDLS and CDR2 YYNGEE. V was shortened by 4 bases and J by 6 bases, with 11 bases between the two germline ends. The CDR3 is 13 amino acids. CDR3 in DNA: TGTGCCAGCAGCAGGGGAATGGGTCAGCCCCAGCATTTT. Translation gives CASSRGMGQPQHF.

This clonotype came up many times. The chain has TRBV29-1 and TRBJ2-3; either TRBD1 or TRBD2 may supply D (6 bases each). V was shortened by 1 base and J by 8 bases, with 22 bases between the two germline ends. Germline lookup yields CDR1 SQVTM and CDR2 ANQGSEA. This CDR3 spans 16 amino acids. CDR3 in amino acids: CSVEGPSDRDIGTQYF. CDR3 sequence (DNA): TGCAGCGTTGAAGGCCCTAGCGATAGGGACATCGGTACGCAGTATTTT.

In nucleotides, the CDR3 is TGTGCCAGCAGTTACGGGGGGCAAAAACTGTTTTTT. It yields the protein CASSYGGQKLFF. The chain employs TRBV6-5 and TRBJ1-4, with D maybe TRBD1 (6 bases). Deletions cut 2 bases from V and 9 bases from J, with 7 bases between. The CDR3 is 12 residues long. Per germline, CDR1 MNHEY and CDR2 SVGAGI.

As regards this clonotype: A single base separates this from a much larger clone, so it may be a read error. The chain recombines TRBV4-1 with TRBJ2-1; D possibly corresponds to TRBD2 (6 bases). From germline, CDR1 is MGHRA and CDR2 YSYEKL. The CDR3 runs 15 residues. The CDR3 here is CASGQVPSAGNEQFF. The CDR3 DNA sequence: TGCGCCAGCGGCCAAGTCCCTAGCGCGGGCAATGAGCAGTTCTTC.

This clonotype was counted a few times. The V call is TRBV7-2, the J call TRBJ2-5; 9 bases fit TRBD2. The germline CDR1 and CDR2 sequences are SGHTA and FQGNSA. This CDR3 spans 16 amino acids. The trim removed 2 bases at V and 2 bases at J, leaving 6 bases unmatched. This CDR3 is CASSLSSSGGQETQYF. The CDR3 bases are TGTGCCAGCAGCTTAAGTTCCAGCGGGGGGCAAGAGACCCAGTACTTC. Variable domain in full (rest from reference TRBV7-2 and TRBJ2-5): GAGVSQSPSNKVTEKGKDVELRCDPISGHTALYWYRQSLGQGLEFLIYFQGNSAPDKSGLPSDRFSAERTGGSVSTLTIQRTQQEDSAVYLCASSLSSSGGQETQYFGPGTRLLVL.